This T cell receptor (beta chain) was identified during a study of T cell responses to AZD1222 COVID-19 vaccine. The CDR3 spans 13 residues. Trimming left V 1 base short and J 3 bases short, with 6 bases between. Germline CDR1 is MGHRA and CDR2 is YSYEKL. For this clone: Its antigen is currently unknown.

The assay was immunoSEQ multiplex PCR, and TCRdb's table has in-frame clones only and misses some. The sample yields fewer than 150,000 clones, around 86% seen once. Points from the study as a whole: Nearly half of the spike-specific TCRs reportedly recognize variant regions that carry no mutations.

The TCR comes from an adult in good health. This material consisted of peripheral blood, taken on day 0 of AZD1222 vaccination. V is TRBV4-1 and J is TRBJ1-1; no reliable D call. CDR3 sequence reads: CASSQGTYTEAFF. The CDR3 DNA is TGCGCCAGCAGCCAAGGTACGTACACTGAAGCTTTCTTT.